This is a list of T cell receptor beta chains from one sample in a study of CD8+ T cells in alopecia areata. Sequencing used immunoSEQ multiplex PCR; TCRdb keeps in-frame clones, though not all of them. This table has approximately 280,000 clones, 58% appearing once. The material was CD4+ T cells sorted from blood, obtained at week 24, from a patient treated with tofacitinib. These receptors all come from a human donor with alopecia areata. Each CDR3 is given with its conserved first and last residue. The order of the fields is D gene, J gene, V gene, clone size, CDR3 DNA, CDR3 protein. The D gene is left open where the match is weak. Size tells how often a clone was seen (once, few, many) or the class of an expanded clone, and some rows leave it out.

D: TRBD1; J: TRBJ1-2; V: TRBV29-1; size: few; DNA: TGCAGCGTCGGGACAGGGCCGGGTGATGGCTACACCTTC; CDR3: CSVGTGPGDGYTF
D: NA; J: TRBJ1-2; V: TRBV5-1; size: NA; DNA: TGCGCCAGCAGAACAGGGTTTGGCTACACCTTC; CDR3: CASRTGFGYTF
D: NA; J: TRBJ1-1; V: TRBV14; size: NA; DNA: TGTGCCAGCAGCCTCCTAGGACGGAACACTGAAGCTTTCTTT; CDR3: CASSLLGRNTEAFF
D: NA; J: TRBJ1-6; V: TRBV10-2; size: few; DNA: TGCGCCAGCAGCCGCCAGGGGCAGGCGAGTTCACCCCTCCACTTT; CDR3: CASSRQGQASSPLHF
D: NA; J: TRBJ1-3; V: TRBV18; size: few; DNA: TGTGCCAGCTCACCAGAGACAGGAAGAACGGGAAACACCATATATTTT; CDR3: CASSPETGRTGNTIYF
D: NA; J: TRBJ1-2; V: TRBV13; size: few; DNA: TGTGCCAGCAGTCAGGGCGCAGGGGAAGTCTCAGGCTACACCTTC; CDR3: CASSQGAGEVSGYTF
D: NA; J: TRBJ2-3; V: TRBV29-1; size: NA; DNA: TGCAGCGTTGATACGGCAGATACGCAGTATTTT; CDR3: CSVDTADTQYF
D: TRBD2; J: TRBJ2-7; V: TRBV28; size: NA; DNA: TGTGCCAGCGGGGGACTAGCGGCCTCCTACGAGCAGTACTTC; CDR3: CASGGLAASYEQYF
D: TRBD1; J: TRBJ2-6; V: TRBV29-1; size: NA; DNA: TGCAGCGCGGGACAGGGACGCTCTGGGGCCAACGTCCTGACTTTC; CDR3: CSAGQGRSGANVLTF
D: TRBD1; J: TRBJ1-2; V: TRBV30; size: NA; DNA: TGTGCCTGGAGCGCTCAGGGGGTTGACTATGGCTACACCTTC; CDR3: CAWSAQGVDYGYTF
D: NA; J: TRBJ2-3; V: TRBV6-5; size: NA; DNA: TGTGCCAGCAGTTCAGCAGGGACAGATACGCAGTATTTT; CDR3: CASSSAGTDTQYF
D: NA; J: TRBJ1-6; V: TRBV7-8; size: few; DNA: TGTGCCAGCAGCTTAGGTGGTAGGAATAATTCACCCCTCCACTTT; CDR3: CASSLGGRNNSPLHF
D: NA; J: TRBJ2-2; V: TRBV7-6; size: NA; DNA: TGTGCCAGCAGCTTAGATGAAGGATTCGGGGAGCTGTTTTTT; CDR3: CASSLDEGFGELFF
D: NA; J: TRBJ1-2; V: TRBV14; size: NA; DNA: TGTGCCAGCAGCCAAGAGGGCAGGGCCACCTTC; CDR3: CASSQEGRATF
D: NA; J: TRBJ1-3; V: TRBV6-5; size: NA; DNA: TGTGCCAGCAGTGCCCAACAGGGCTCTGGAAACACCATATATTTT; CDR3: CASSAQQGSGNTIYF
D: NA; J: TRBJ2-1; V: TRBV7-3; size: few; DNA: TGTGCCAGCAGCTTAAATCCTGGGGTAGCCTACAATGAGCAGTTCTTC; CDR3: CASSLNPGVAYNEQFF
D: TRBD2; J: TRBJ2-5; V: TRBV29-1; size: NA; DNA: TGCAGCCTCGGGACTAGCGGTAAAGAGACCCAGTACTTC; CDR3: CSLGTSGKETQYF
D: NA; J: TRBJ1-5; V: TRBV11-2; size: NA; DNA: TGTGCCAGCAGCTTAGGGGGGGAGCCCCAGCATTTT; CDR3: CASSLGGEPQHF
D: NA; J: TRBJ2-1; V: TRBV4-1; size: NA; DNA: TGCGCCAGCAGCCACTCTGGCCTCTACAATGAGCAGTTCTTC; CDR3: CASSHSGLYNEQFF
D: TRBD2; J: TRBJ2-5; V: TRBV5-1; size: NA; DNA: TGCGCCAGCAGCCTTCGAATAGCGGGGGGCCAAGAGACCCAGTACTTC; CDR3: CASSLRIAGGQETQYF
D: NA; J: TRBJ1-2; V: TRBV9; size: NA; DNA: TGTGCCAGCAGCGTAGGACCGGGAACAGAGAACTATGGCTACACCTTC; CDR3: CASSVGPGTENYGYTF
D: NA; J: TRBJ1-1; V: TRBV19; size: few; DNA: TGTGCCAGTAGTACTACAATTAACACTGAAGCTTTCTTT; CDR3: CASSTTINTEAFF
D: TRBD2; J: TRBJ2-1; V: TRBV30; size: NA; DNA: TGTGCCTGGAGTGGACTAGCGGGGCCCTATGAGCAGTTCTTC; CDR3: CAWSGLAGPYEQFF
D: NA; J: TRBJ1-5; V: TRBV19; size: few; DNA: TGTGCCTCACGGACAGTGAGCAATCAGCCCCAGCATTTT; CDR3: CASRTVSNQPQHF
D: TRBD1; J: TRBJ2-4; V: TRBV5-6; size: NA; DNA: TGTGCCAGCAGCTTACGGACAGGGGGGTTAGCCAAAAACATTCAGTACTTC; CDR3: CASSLRTGGLAKNIQYF
D: NA; J: TRBJ2-5; V: TRBV2; size: few; DNA: TGTGCCAGCAGTGAAGTCCTAGCGTCGGAGACCCAGTACTTC; CDR3: CASSEVLASETQYF
D: TRBD1; J: TRBJ1-1; V: TRBV2; size: NA; DNA: TGTGCCAGCAGGAGACAGGGCCCCACTGAAGCTTTCTTT; CDR3: CASRRQGPTEAFF
D: TRBD2; J: TRBJ2-1; V: TRBV27; size: NA; DNA: TGTGCCAGCAGTCCCTCAGCGGGGGGGCCCACTGAGCAGTTCTTC; CDR3: CASSPSAGGPTEQFF
D: TRBD1; J: TRBJ1-2; V: TRBV5-1; size: NA; DNA: TGCGCCAGCGACCGGACAGGGAACGAAGGCTACACCTTC; CDR3: CASDRTGNEGYTF